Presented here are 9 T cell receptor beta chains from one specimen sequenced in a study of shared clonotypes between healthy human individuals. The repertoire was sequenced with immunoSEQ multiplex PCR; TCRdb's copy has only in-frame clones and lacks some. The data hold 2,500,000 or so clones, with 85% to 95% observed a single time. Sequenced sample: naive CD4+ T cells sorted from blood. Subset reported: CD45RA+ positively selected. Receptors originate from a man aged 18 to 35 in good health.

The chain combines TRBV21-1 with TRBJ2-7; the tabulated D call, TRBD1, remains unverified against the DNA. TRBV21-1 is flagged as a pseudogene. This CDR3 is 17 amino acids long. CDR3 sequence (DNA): TGTGCCAGCAGCAAAGAGGAGGAGGGGGACAGGCCCTACGAGCAGTACTTC. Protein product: CASSKEEEGDRPYEQYF.

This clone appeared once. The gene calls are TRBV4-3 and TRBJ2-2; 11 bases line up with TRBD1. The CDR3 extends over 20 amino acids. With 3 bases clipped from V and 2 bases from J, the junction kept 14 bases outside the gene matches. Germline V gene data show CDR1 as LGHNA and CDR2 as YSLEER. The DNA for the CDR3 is TGCGCCAGCAGCCACATTACCGGGACAGGGGGTACGGGTAACACCGGGGAGCTGTTTTTT. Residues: CASSHITGTGGTGNTGELFF.

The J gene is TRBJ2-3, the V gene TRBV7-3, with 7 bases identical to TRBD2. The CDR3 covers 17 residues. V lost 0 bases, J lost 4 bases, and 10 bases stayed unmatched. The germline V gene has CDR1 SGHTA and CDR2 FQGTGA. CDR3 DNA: TGTGCCAGCAGCTTAACGGGTAGCGGGTTCTACCCAGATACGCAGTATTTT. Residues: CASSLTGSGFYPDTQYF.

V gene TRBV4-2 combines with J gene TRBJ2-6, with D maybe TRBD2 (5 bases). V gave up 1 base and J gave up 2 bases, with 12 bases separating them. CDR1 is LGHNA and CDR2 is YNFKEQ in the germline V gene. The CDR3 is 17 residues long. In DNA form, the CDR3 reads TGTGCCAGCAGCCAAGGGTTCTTGAGGGCTGGGGCCAACGTCCTGACTTTC. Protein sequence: CASSQGFLRAGANVLTF.

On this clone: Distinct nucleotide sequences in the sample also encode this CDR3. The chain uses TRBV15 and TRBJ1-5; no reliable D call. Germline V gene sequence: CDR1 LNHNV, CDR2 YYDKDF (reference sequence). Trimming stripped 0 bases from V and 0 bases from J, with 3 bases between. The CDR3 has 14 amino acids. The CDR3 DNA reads TGTGCCACCAGCAGAGATCGTAGCAATCAGCCCCAGCATTTT. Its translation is CATSRDRSNQPQHF.

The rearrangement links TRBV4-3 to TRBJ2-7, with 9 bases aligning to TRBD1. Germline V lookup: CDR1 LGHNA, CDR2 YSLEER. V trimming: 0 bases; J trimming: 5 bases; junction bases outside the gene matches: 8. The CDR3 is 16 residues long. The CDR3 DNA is TGCGCCAGCAGCCAAGATCGGGGACAGGGAAACAACGAGCAGTACTTC. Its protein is CASSQDRGQGNNEQYF.

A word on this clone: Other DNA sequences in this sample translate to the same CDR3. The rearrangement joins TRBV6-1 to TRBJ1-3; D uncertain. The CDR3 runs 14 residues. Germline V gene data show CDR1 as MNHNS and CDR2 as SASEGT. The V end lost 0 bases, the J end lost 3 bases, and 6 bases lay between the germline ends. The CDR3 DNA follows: TGTGCCAGCAGTGAAGCGGGCCTTGGAAACACCATATATTTT. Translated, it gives CASSEAGLGNTIYF.

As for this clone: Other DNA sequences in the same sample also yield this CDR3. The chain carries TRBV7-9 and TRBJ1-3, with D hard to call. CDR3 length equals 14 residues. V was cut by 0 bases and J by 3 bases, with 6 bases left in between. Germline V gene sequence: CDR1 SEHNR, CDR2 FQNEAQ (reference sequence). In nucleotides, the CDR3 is TGTGCCAGCAGCTTAGCCGGAGGTGGAAACACCATATATTTT. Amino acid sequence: CASSLAGGGNTIYF.

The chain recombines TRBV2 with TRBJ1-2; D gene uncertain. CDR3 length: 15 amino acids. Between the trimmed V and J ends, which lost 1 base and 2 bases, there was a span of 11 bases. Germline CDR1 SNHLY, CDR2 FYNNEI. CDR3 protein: CASSEEQSINYGYTF. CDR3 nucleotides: TGTGCCAGCAGTGAAGAACAGTCAATAAACTATGGCTACACCTTC.